This T cell receptor (beta chain) was captured by sequencing in a study of blood T cell dynamics during melanoma immunotherapy. Whole-study results and caveats: PBMC repertoires of eventual disease-control patients split at W3 into clonality or diversity gains. Clones driving repertoire changes may be melanoma-specific or general immune activation.

Comment on this clone: Its antigen is currently unknown.

Trimming took 5 bases from V and 0 from J, leaving 11 bases between them. The CDR3 is 15 amino acids. CDR1 and CDR2 from the germline V gene are MNHNY and SVGAGI (reference sequence). Time point here: pre-treatment baseline. One draw preceded checkpoint blockade; another followed its first cycle at week 3. The method was immunoSEQ multiplex PCR; TCRdb's version includes in-frame clones alone and lacks a portion of them. This table holds 5,500 to 8,500 clones, approximately 83% found once. The chain carries TRBV6-6 and TRBJ2-4, with D hard to call. This sample comprised blood, obtained from a patient treated with checkpoint blockade. The receptor comes from a human donor with melanoma. Some clones in this sample may be carry-over from other donors' samples. CDR3: CASSPGGEAKNIQYF. CDR3 nucleotide sequence: TGTGCCAGCAGTCCAGGCGGTGAAGCCAAAAACATTCAGTACTTC.